The TCR beta chain under discussion was sequenced for a study of blood T cell repertoires in COVID-19. About the study: Samples of COVID-19 (acute and convalescent) were obtained from the United States, Italy and Spain. In each case, the material was cDNA or gDNA derived from T cells, B-cell-depleted T cells, or PBMCs.

Germline CDR1 and CDR2: MNHNY and SVGAGI (reference sequence). Trimming pared 4 bases from V and 0 bases from J, leaving 9 bases between. This CDR3 region has 14 residues. This clone showed up just once. In the study's own analysis: Reference gene primer amplification gave estimated nucleated cell counts. Assay used: immunoSEQ multiplex PCR; TCRdb lists only in-frame clones, some missing. Clone size and the V and J calls come from that table; the DNA yielded D and trimming. Of a few hundred thousand clones detected, 75% to 90% appear once; the ten largest clones hold approximately 11%. The clonotype was recovered from a woman aged 65 to 85 with acute or convalescent COVID-19. The sequencing sample was made of peripheral blood. The chain is built from TRBV6-6 and TRBJ1-2; tentatively, D is TRBD1 (6 bases). The CDR3 protein is CASSLQGANYGYTF. The CDR3 nucleotides read TGTGCCAGCAGTTTACAGGGAGCTAACTATGGCTACACCTTC.